This T cell receptor beta chain came from a study of graft-versus-host responses after intestinal transplantation. The study, taken as a whole, reports: GvH clones appeared in recipient marrow, some first in ileum or blood.

As concerns this clone: Its target is not known.

The assay was immunoSEQ multiplex PCR, and TCRdb's table has in-frame clones only and misses some. The data show 80,000 to 100,000 clones, 75% to 95% seen once. The CDR3 consists of 18 residues. Germline assignment: CDR1 GTSNPN and CDR2 SVGIG (reference sequence). After removal of 2 bases from V and 3 bases from J, the junction contained 15 bases not matched to a gene. This TCR derives from a human donor who was the organ donor for an intestinal transplant. V usage is TRBV30 and J usage is TRBJ1-4, with TRBD1 identical over 7 bases. Source: unstimulated CD4+ T cells sorted from spleen or lymph node cells, taken before transplant. The CDR3 loop reads CAWSTHPGGWGANEKLFF. CDR3 bases: TGTGCCTGGAGTACCCATCCAGGGGGATGGGGGGCTAATGAAAAACTGTTTTTT.